Below are 26 T cell receptor beta chains sequenced from a single sample in a study of technical replicates of blood from several donors. The protocol was immunoSEQ multiplex PCR, while the TCRdb copy is restricted to in-frame clones and leaves out a portion. The sample gives about 100,000 clones, 96% of which show up once; roughly 0.19% is in the top ten. The sequenced material came from T cells isolated from PBMCs. The receptors stem from a human donor in good health.

The rearrangement links TRBV5-1 to TRBJ1-1; D gene ambiguous. The CDR3 is 16 amino acids. Between the trimmed V and J ends, which lost 0 bases and 0 bases, there was a span of 12 bases. CDR1 and CDR2 (germline): SGHRS, YFSETQ. CDR3 loop: CASSLGSLFMNTEAFF. DNA of the CDR3: TGCGCCAGCAGCTTGGGGAGCTTGTTCATGAACACTGAAGCTTTCTTT.

This clone was seen just once. The chain is built from TRBV4-1 and TRBJ1-1, with D possibly being TRBD1 (5 bases). The CDR3 length is 16 residues. Trimming removed 2 bases from V and 2 bases from J, with 15 bases in between. The V gene's germline CDR1 is MGHRA and CDR2 YSYEKL. In DNA, the CDR3 is TGCGCCAGCAGCCAACCTAGGGCAGGGATAAACACTGAAGCTTTCTTT. It encodes CASSQPRAGINTEAFF.

V gene TRBV6-5 combines with J gene TRBJ2-7; TRBD1 matches at 7 bases. From germline, CDR1 is MNHEY and CDR2 SVGAGI. This CDR3 has 15 residues. Unmatched junction bases numbered 8, after V lost 4 bases and J lost 2 bases. The CDR3 nucleotides are TGTGCCAGCAGTTCGACAGGGTTGGTACCCTACGAGCAGTACTTC. Encoded protein: CASSSTGLVPYEQYF.

In its sample, this clone was seen once. The rearrangement uses TRBV4-1 and TRBJ2-7; 12 nucleotides align to TRBD2. V lost 1 base, J lost 6 bases, and 10 bases stayed unmatched. Germline CDR1 MGHRA, CDR2 YSYEKL. This CDR3 region has 17 residues. The CDR3, as DNA: TGCGCCAGCAGCCAAGTTTCCGGGACTAGCGGGTTTTCCGAGCAGTACTTC. Translated: CASSQVSGTSGFSEQYF.

The chain is built from TRBV11-2 and TRBJ2-1; 8 nucleotides match TRBD2. Germline CDR1 SGHAT, CDR2 FQNNGV. The V segment lost 5 bases and the J segment 6 bases; nucleotides outside the gene matches: 15. The CDR3 runs 17 residues. CDR3 coding DNA: TGTGCCAGCAGCCCCAGCGGGTATAGCGGGACTCTCAATGAGCAGTTCTTC. Translated: CASSPSGYSGTLNEQFF.

The CDR3 reads CASSGSGIEDTQYF. The CDR3 region has the DNA TGTGCCAGCAGCGGTAGCGGGATTGAAGATACGCAGTATTTT. The chain links TRBV7-7 to TRBJ2-3; 8 nucleotides line up with TRBD2. The V and J ends lost 5 bases and 5 bases, in that order; junction bases with no gene match: 6. In germline, CDR1 is SSHAT, CDR2 FNYEAQ (reference sequence). This CDR3 comprises 14 residues.

The chain combines TRBV28 with TRBJ1-3, with D unclear. Germline loops: CDR1 MDHEN, CDR2 SYDVKM. Trimming took 5 bases from V and 0 from J, leaving 8 bases between them. There are 14 residues in the CDR3. CDR3 sequence (DNA): TGTGCCAGCAGTGTCCTCGTCTCTGGAAACACCATATATTTT. It is translated as CASSVLVSGNTIYF.

The chain links TRBV28 to TRBJ1-2; unclear D gene. The CDR3 is made up of 12 amino acids. Germline CDR1 MDHEN, CDR2 SYDVKM. The germline V and J ends were trimmed by 5 bases and 6 bases, with 10 bases remaining between them. CDR3 sequence: CASSPPIHGYTF. The CDR3 DNA reads TGTGCCAGCAGTCCCCCAATTCATGGCTACACCTTC.

This rearrangement joins TRBV11-2 to TRBJ2-5, with 7 nucleotides matching TRBD1. V shed 1 base and J 2 bases; nucleotides not matched to a gene: 1. This CDR3 comprises 14 residues. Germline assignment: CDR1 SGHAT and CDR2 FQNNGV. The CDR3 is CASSLGTGQETQYF. The CDR3 DNA follows: TGTGCCAGCAGCTTAGGGACAGGACAAGAGACCCAGTACTTC.

The genes are TRBV5-4 and TRBJ1-3; the D is unclear. V dropped 0 bases and J dropped 6 bases, with 10 bases sitting between them. From germline, CDR1 is SGHNT and CDR2 YYREEE (reference sequence). CDR3 size: 14 residues. This chain's CDR3 is CASSLDYEANTIYF. For the CDR3, the DNA is TGTGCCAGCAGCTTGGACTATGAAGCAAACACCATATATTTT. Full variable domain (remainder filled in from reference TRBV5-4 and TRBJ1-3): ETGVTQSPTHLIKTRGQQVTLRCSSQSGHNTVSWYQQALGQGPQFIFQYYREEENGRGNFPPRFSGLQFPNYSSELNVNALELDDSALYLCASSLDYEANTIYFGEGSWLTVV.

This chain links TRBV5-1 with TRBJ2-2, with 7 bases fitting TRBD2. The length of the CDR3 is 16 residues. V shed 0 bases, J shed 4 bases, and the junction held 6 bases outside the gene matches. From germline, CDR1 is SGHRS and CDR2 YFSETQ. In nucleotides, the CDR3 is TGCGCCAGCAGCTTGGTCGGACTAGAAGGCACCGGGGAGCTGTTTTTT. It specifies CASSLVGLEGTGELFF.

The count of this clone is one. This rearrangement joins TRBV4-1 to TRBJ2-1, with D unclear. V was pared by 3 bases and J by 5 bases, with 11 bases between. The CDR3 has 14 amino acids. CDR1 is MGHRA and CDR2 is YSYEKL in the germline V gene. CDR3 region: CASSQPTSDNEQFF. CDR3 sequence (DNA): TGCGCCAGCAGCCAGCCTACTTCGGACAATGAGCAGTTCTTC.

This clone was found once. This chain uses TRBV6-4 with TRBJ1-2, with 9 bases identical to TRBD1. Per germline, CDR1 MRHNA and CDR2 SNTAGT. V dropped 6 bases and J dropped 5; count of bases not matched to a gene: 10. CDR3 length equals 15 residues. DNA for the CDR3: TGTGCCAGCAGATCCGGGACAGGGACACTTTATGGCTACACCTTC. Protein product: CASRSGTGTLYGYTF.

The V call is TRBV25-1, the J call TRBJ2-6; D unresolved. CDR1 MGHDK and CDR2 SYGVNS come from the germline V gene. The CDR3 length is 14 residues. Trimming stripped 4 bases from V and 1 base from J, with 5 bases between. The CDR3 spells CASSALSGANVLTF. The CDR3 nucleotides read TGTGCCAGCAGTGCACTATCTGGGGCCAACGTCCTGACTTTC.

The J gene is TRBJ2-3, the V gene TRBV6-5; 8 bases agree with TRBD2. The V gene end was trimmed by 2 bases and the J gene end by 4 bases; junction bases not matched to a gene: 2. The CDR3 is 14 amino acids. CDR1 is MNHEY and CDR2 is SVGAGI in the germline V gene. The CDR3 sequence: CASSYGGLADTQYF. The CDR3 DNA reads TGTGCCAGCAGTTACGGGGGACTAGCAGATACGCAGTATTTT.

This chain joins TRBV5-1 and TRBJ2-2; 11 bases map to TRBD2. The CDR3 length is 17 residues. V lost 2 bases to trimming and J lost 5 bases; unmatched junction nucleotides: 8. Germline V gives CDR1 SGHRS, CDR2 YFSETQ. The CDR3 region has the DNA TGCGCCAGCAGCTTAAAAATAGCGGGAGGGTATACCGGGGAGCTGTTTTTT. It codes for CASSLKIAGGYTGELFF.

V gene TRBV6-4 combines with J gene TRBJ1-5; 7 bases map to TRBD1. In germline, CDR1 is MRHNA, CDR2 SNTAGT. V lost 4 bases to trimming and J lost 7 bases; unmatched junction nucleotides: 4. The CDR3 consists of 13 residues. For the CDR3, the DNA is TGTGCCAGCAGTGTAGACAGGGCCCAGCCCCAGCATTTT. It specifies CASSVDRAQPQHF.

CDR3 sequence: CSVELAKNIQYF. DNA of the CDR3: TGCAGCGTAGAACTAGCCAAAAACATTCAGTACTTC. The chain uses TRBV29-1 and TRBJ2-4; D is unresolved. The V gene lost 6 bases and the J gene lost 0 bases, with 6 bases spanning the gap. Looked up from germline, CDR1 is SQVTM and CDR2 is ANQGSEA. This CDR3 contains 12 residues.

The V call is TRBV28, the J call TRBJ1-5; 9 nucleotides match TRBD1. The CDR3 has 13 amino acids. Germline V gene lookup returns CDR1 MDHEN and CDR2 SYDVKM. J gave up 6 bases and V 10 bases, and 7 bases lay outside the gene matches. For the CDR3, the DNA is TGTGCCACAACAGGGGGCTCGGGTCAGCCCCAGCATTTT. Translating gives CATTGGSGQPQHF.

Comments on this clone: One junction end does not reproduce the germline sequence, and a read error may be involved. The chain combines TRBV5-1 with TRBJ2-3; TRBD1 matches 7 bases. The CDR3 spans 13 residues. Germline CDR1 and CDR2: SGHRS and YFSETQ. The CDR3 nucleotides read TGCGCCAGCAGGGAAGGGGGCACGGATACGCAGTATTTT. Protein: CASREGGTDTQYF.

This chain links TRBV25-1 with TRBJ2-2; a possible D gene is TRBD2 (5 bases). Germline lookup yields CDR1 MGHDK and CDR2 SYGVNS. V was shortened by 0 bases and J by 6 bases, with 8 bases between the two germline ends. The length of the CDR3 is 14 residues. As DNA, the CDR3 is TGTGCCAGCAGTGAATATTCACTAGCCGGGGAGCTGTTTTTT. Translated, it gives CASSEYSLAGELFF. The full variable domain, its missing parts supplied by reference TRBV25-1 and TRBJ2-2, is EADIYQTPRYLVIGTGKKITLECSQTMGHDKMYWYQQDPGMELHLIHYSYGVNSTEKGDLSSESTVSRIRTEHFPLTLESARPSHTSQYLCASSEYSLAGELFFGEGSRLTVL.

V and J are TRBV7-2 and TRBJ1-1; D is unclear. The length of the CDR3 is 15 residues. From germline, CDR1 is SGHTA and CDR2 FQGNSA. V was shortened by 3 bases and J by 3 bases, with 14 bases between the two germline ends. The CDR3 loop reads CASSFVRGPDTEAFF. The CDR3 DNA sequence: TGTGCCAGCAGCTTTGTACGAGGGCCGGACACTGAAGCTTTCTTT.

The rearrangement links TRBV9 to TRBJ1-5; no firm D call. V was clipped by 3 bases and J by 5 bases, with 15 bases between them. The CDR3 totals 15 residues. Looked up from germline, CDR1 is SGDLS and CDR2 is YYNGEE. As DNA, the CDR3 is TGTGCCAGCAGCGGGGGAGAAGAGGCTGATCAGCCCCAGCATTTT. It is translated as CASSGGEEADQPQHF.

The V gene is TRBV13, the J gene TRBJ2-7; 12 bases match TRBD2. The CDR3 has 18 residues. Germline assignment: CDR1 PRHDT and CDR2 FYEKMQ (reference sequence). V lost 5 bases to trimming and J lost 0 bases; unmatched junction nucleotides: 11. This chain's CDR3 is CASSTPPRLAGASYEQYF. The CDR3 coding sequence is TGTGCCAGCAGCACACCTCCCAGACTAGCGGGAGCCTCCTACGAGCAGTACTTC.

The chain is built from TRBV25-1 and TRBJ1-2; 7 nucleotides match TRBD1. The CDR3 is made up of 13 amino acids. Germline CDR1 MGHDK, CDR2 SYGVNS. V trimming: 6 bases; J trimming: 4 bases; junction bases outside the gene matches: 5. CDR3 residues: CASSTTGAYGYTF. CDR3 nucleotides: TGTGCCAGCAGCACAACAGGGGCCTATGGCTACACCTTC.

The chain is built from TRBV4-1 and TRBJ1-1; D uncertain. CDR1 MGHRA and CDR2 YSYEKL come from the germline V gene. Trimming stripped 4 bases from V and 5 bases from J, with 11 bases between. The CDR3 is made up of 13 amino acids. In DNA, the CDR3 is TGCGCCAGCAGCCGAGAAAGGAGGACTGAAGCTTTCTTT. Translating gives CASSRERRTEAFF.